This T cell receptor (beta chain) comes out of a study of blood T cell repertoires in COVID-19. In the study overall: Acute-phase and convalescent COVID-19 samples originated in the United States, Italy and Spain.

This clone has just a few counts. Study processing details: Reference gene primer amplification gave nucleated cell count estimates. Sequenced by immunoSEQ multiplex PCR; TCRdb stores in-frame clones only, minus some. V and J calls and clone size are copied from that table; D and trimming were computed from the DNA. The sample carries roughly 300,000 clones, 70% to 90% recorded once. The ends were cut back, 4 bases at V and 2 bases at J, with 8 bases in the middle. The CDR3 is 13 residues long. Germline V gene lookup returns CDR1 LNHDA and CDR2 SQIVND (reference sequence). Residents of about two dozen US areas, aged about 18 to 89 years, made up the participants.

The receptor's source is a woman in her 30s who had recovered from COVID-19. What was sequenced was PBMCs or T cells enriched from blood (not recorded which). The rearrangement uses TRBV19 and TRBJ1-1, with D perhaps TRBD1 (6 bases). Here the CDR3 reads CASSKGVNTEAFF. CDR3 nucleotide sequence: TGTGCCAGTAGTAAGGGGGTAAACACTGAAGCTTTCTTT. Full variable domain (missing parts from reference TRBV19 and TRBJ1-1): DGGITQSPKYLFRKEGQNVTLSCEQNLNHDAMYWYRQDPGQGLRLIYYSQIVNDFQKGDIAEGYSVSREKKESFPLTVTSAQKNPTAFYLCASSKGVNTEAFFGQGTRLTVV.